Presented here are 6 T cell receptor beta chains from one specimen sequenced in a study of blood T cells in healthy people across ages (dated by TCRdb to 2014 to 2015). The library was produced with 5' RACE. Sequencing was carried out with an Illumina HiSeq 2500. A second PCR of about 6 to 12 cycles was run with a J-beta primer mix and a sample-barcoded 5' primer. In TCRdb, the public reads were trimmed at Q25 with fastp and aligned with MiXCR, with productive beta chains retained. Each entry merges the rows of one CDR3 protein and shows their most common DNA and genes. The sample includes some 1.6 million distinct CDR3 sequences, with about 35% observed a single time. The top ten hold roughly 12% of the sample. What was sequenced was blood. Receptor source: a woman between 25 and 40 years old in good health.

The rearrangement uses TRBV13 and TRBJ2-1, with D perhaps matching TRBD1 (6 bases). Per germline, CDR1 PRHDT and CDR2 FYEKMQ (reference sequence). This CDR3 has 15 amino acids. Trimming left V 0 bases short and J 6 bases short, with 12 bases between. The CDR3 bases are TGTGCCAGCAGCTTAGGCAGGGGCGGCACCAATGAGCAGTTCTTC. Its translation is CASSLGRGGTNEQFF.

This chain uses TRBV28 with TRBJ1-2; no firm D call. The CDR3 contains 13 residues. Deletions cut 2 bases from V and 4 bases from J, with 8 bases between. Per the germline V gene, CDR1 is MDHEN and CDR2 is SYDVKM. In DNA form, the CDR3 reads TGTGCCAGCAGTTTAGAGGCCCGCTATGGCTACACCTTC. Translating gives CASSLEARYGYTF.

This chain connects TRBV28 to TRBJ2-5, with a tentative D call TRBD2 (7 bases). The CDR3 sequence is 16 residues long. V gave up 2 bases and J gave up 5 bases, with 18 bases separating them. Germline CDR1 reads MDHEN; CDR2 reads SYDVKM. CDR3 nucleotide sequence: TGTGCCAGCAGTTTAGAAGGGGGGGGCCTTTTGGAGACCCAGTACTTC. This translates into CASSLEGGGLLETQYF.

The V gene is TRBV7-3, the J gene TRBJ2-7; TRBD1 matches 7 bases. CDR1 and CDR2 (germline): SGHTA, FQGTGA. The CDR3 is 18 amino acids. J gave up 1 base and V 1 base, and 13 bases lay outside the gene matches. This chain's CDR3 is CASSLRRGRDRPSYEQYF. For the CDR3, the DNA is TGTGCCAGCAGCTTAAGGAGAGGAAGGGACAGACCTTCCTACGAGCAGTACTTC.

The chain carries TRBV20-1 and TRBJ2-7; D is undetermined. The CDR3 covers 11 residues. Looked up from germline, CDR1 is DFQATT and CDR2 is SNEGSKA (reference sequence). Trimming stripped 0 bases from V and 3 bases from J, with 3 bases between. This CDR3 reads CSARDLYEQYF. CDR3 sequence (DNA): TGCAGTGCTAGAGATCTCTACGAGCAGTACTTC.

The chain links TRBV3-1 to TRBJ2-5; D is perhaps TRBD1 (5 bases). Germline values: CDR1 LGHDT, CDR2 YNNKEL (reference sequence). Trimming stripped 2 bases from V and 11 bases from J, with 15 bases between. The length of the CDR3 is 13 residues. The CDR3 here is CASSQLQGTEQYF. For the CDR3, the DNA is TGTGCCAGCAGCCAACTTCAGGGAACGGAGCAGTACTTC.